This T cell receptor beta chain was recorded in a study of blood T cell repertoires in COVID-19 (dated by TCRdb to 2020 to 2021). About the investigation overall: Samples from collaborators originated in the United States, Italy and Spain and spanned both the acute and convalescent phases of COVID-19. A de-identified subject ID, COVID-19 status, age in years and sex were almost always included in the sample metadata. Where available, HLA class I and class II types were obtained from metadata supplied by the sample provider rather than from assay-based typing. The material from the prospective study consisted of cDNA or gDNA derived from T cells, B-cell-depleted T cells, or PBMCs. Samples were obtained from the ongoing ImmuneRACE study (first 160 participants) and from 1,254 subjects provided by 6 global collaborators. Subjects who had been exposed to COVID-19, were actively infected with it, or had recovered from it provided the deeply sampled blood TCRbeta repertoires that made up the dataset. The repertoires were released in a freely available public database intended as a resource for research on the immune response to SARS-CoV-2. Broader findings and caveats from the paper: Clinical and demographic metadata were provided uncurated, with the amount varying by source and participant.

About this clone: The antigen it binds to is not known. Base qualities are not provided; no much larger clone lies one nucleotide away.

The CDR3 has 13 amino acids, counting the end cysteine and phenylalanine. CDR3 DNA is the only sequence kept; it has 39 bases, read in frame from the first base. The germline V gene (reference sequence) provides CDR1 LNHDA and CDR2 SQIVND. The V end loses 4 bases and the J end loses 5 bases, and a stretch of 9 bases separates them. Each collaborating institution followed its own protocols to collect whole blood in K2EDTA tubes. For TCRbeta analysis, collaborators shipped samples as frozen whole blood, isolated PBMCs, or DNA extracted from either of those sample types. The immunoSEQ Assay, a bias-controlled multiplex PCR, was used to amplify TCRbeta CDR3 regions from genomic DNA. The authors processed their data as follows. Within the assay, amplification of reference gene primers was used to estimate how many nucleated cells each sample contained. To quantify the absolute abundance of each unique TCRbeta CDR3 rearrangement, sequence reads were collapsed and filtered. For each sample, productive Simpson clonality was calculated as the square root of Simpson's diversity index over productive rearrangements. As stored in TCRdb, this immuneACCESS dataset retains in-frame rearrangements with V and J assigned. A fraction of the clones does not appear; measured against another copy, unresolved V genes explain less than half of the discrepancy, and the remainder lacks a known reason. The V and J calls and clone size were taken over from that table, and D and trimming were inferred from the DNA. The sample profile shows around 270,000 clones; 80% to 90% of them were found once. Of the sample, 3.5% to 5% falls within the top ten clones.

Sequenced material: peripheral blood. The rearranged chain carries TRBV19 and TRBJ2-1, with the identity of the D gene unclear. The clonotype originates from a man in his fifties or sixties with acute or convalescent COVID-19. The DNA sequence reads TGTGCCAGTAGTAAGCAGGCCGACAATGAGCAGTTCTTC. It is translated as CASSKQADNEQFF.